The text below deals with one T cell receptor beta chain. These data come from a study of OX40 agonist ivuxolimab in advanced cancers. The overall study: Ivuxolimab doses were 0.01, 0.1, 0.3, 1.5, 3 or 10 mg/kg every 2 weeks.

This CDR3 has 14 amino acids. Germline V CDR1 and CDR2: SGHRS, YFSETQ. J gave up 4 bases and V 4 bases, and 5 bases lay outside the gene matches. Measured with immunoSEQ multiplex PCR; TCRdb has only the in-frame clones, and not every one. The sample includes about 83,000 clones, just over 90% of them seen just once. The specimen comprised CD4+ or CD8+ T cells sorted from blood, sampled in a trial of the OX40 agonist ivuxolimab. This receptor was taken from an adult with an advanced solid tumor such as melanoma, head and neck, liver or kidney cancer. This chain uses TRBV5-1 with TRBJ2-7; 10 bases fit TRBD1. For the CDR3, the DNA is TGCGCCAGCAGCGCGGGACAGGGGCGGTACGAGCAGTACTTC. Its translation is CASSAGQGRYEQYF.